The 15 T cell receptor beta chains reported below all come from one sample, sequenced in a study of CD8+CD57+ T cells in acquired aplastic anemia listed by TCRdb under 2018. Expansion of CD8+CD57+ cells had been shown by flow cytometry in the patients chosen for sequencing. Sequenced using an Illumina HiSeq 2000. TCR beta VDJ combination and CDR3 sequence profiling used genomic DNA as the template. TCRdb's own reprocessing of the public reads used fastp at Q25 and MiXCR and kept productive beta chains. Rows merge per CDR3 protein into single entries with the most common DNA and genes. A total of approximately 150,000 distinct CDR3 sequences appear in this sample, roughly 48% of them only once. The ten most abundant clones make up roughly 1.1% of the sample. Material: sorted CD4+, CD8+, or CD8+CD57+ T cells (not recorded which) from PBMCs. All receptors derive from a human donor with aplastic anemia.

This clonotype was picked up many times. The chain carries TRBV6-2 or TRBV6-3 and TRBJ2-5; 8 bases align to TRBD1. After removal of 4 bases from V and 5 bases from J, the junction contained 9 bases not matched to a gene. The CDR3 spans 15 residues. Germline V gene lookup returns CDR1 MNHEY and CDR2 SVGEGT. CDR3 amino acids: CASSSFRGLGETQYF. In nucleotides, the CDR3 is TGTGCCAGCAGTTCCTTCAGGGGGCTCGGGGAGACCCAGTACTTC.

The V gene is TRBV2, the J gene TRBJ1-4; no definite D call. Per the germline V gene, CDR1 is SNHLY and CDR2 is FYNNEI. V lost 10 bases to trimming and J lost 5 bases, with 11 bases between them. The CDR3 length is 12 residues. The chain's CDR3 is CATRLGNEKLFF. The CDR3 nucleotides read TGTGCCACCCGCCTGGGGAATGAAAAACTGTTTTTT.

V is TRBV20-1 and J is TRBJ2-5; TRBD1 matches at 7 bases. With 5 bases clipped from V and 5 bases from J, the junction kept 5 bases outside the gene matches. Germline CDR1 reads DFQATT; CDR2 reads SNEGSKA (reference sequence). The CDR3 sequence is 12 residues long. The CDR3 here is CSAGTVFETQYF. The CDR3 DNA reads TGCAGTGCTGGGACAGTATTCGAGACCCAGTACTTC.

This clonotype was seen ten or more times. The V and J genes are TRBV3-1 and TRBJ2-1; possible D gene TRBD1, 5 bases. The CDR3 extends over 16 amino acids. The V end was cut by 0 bases, the J end by 4 bases, with 13 bases between. CDR1 and CDR2 (germline): LGHDT, YNNKEL (reference sequence). The CDR3 protein is CASSQDLGKGYNEQFF. In DNA form, the CDR3 reads TGTGCCAGCAGCCAAGATCTAGGCAAGGGGTACAATGAGCAGTTCTTC.

This chain uses TRBV5-1 with TRBJ2-5; no firm D call. The V gene lost 3 bases and the J gene lost 1 base, with 10 bases spanning the gap. Germline V gene lookup returns CDR1 SGHRS and CDR2 YFSETQ. The CDR3 covers 14 residues. CDR3 nucleotide sequence: TGCGCCAGCAGCTCCATGATGGCCCAAGAGACCCAGTACTTC. Residues: CASSSMMAQETQYF. Using reference TRBV5-1 and TRBJ2-5 for the parts outside the CDR3, the full variable domain is KAGVTQTPRYLIKTRGQQVTLSCSPISGHRSVSWYQQTPGQGLQFLFEYFSETQRNKGNFPGRFSGRQFSNSRSEMNVSTLELGDSALYLCASSSMMAQETQYFGPGTRLLVL.

The chain combines TRBV10-1 with TRBJ2-7; the match to TRBD1 covers 9 bases. Per germline, CDR1 WNHNN and CDR2 SYGVQD (reference sequence). V trimming: 5 bases; J trimming: 3 bases; junction bases outside the gene matches: 8. This CDR3 spans 15 amino acids. CDR3 in DNA: TGCGCCAGCAGTTCCATTCGGACAGGGGTCTACGAGCAGTACTTC. It codes for CASSSIRTGVYEQYF.

The chain recombines TRBV9 with TRBJ1-3; D may be TRBD1 (6 bases). V was trimmed by 2 bases and J by 0 bases, leaving 18 bases between them. CDR3 length: 18 amino acids. Germline CDR1 and CDR2: SGDLS and YYNGEE. The CDR3 sequence: CASSVQGAGGTSGNTIYF. As DNA, the CDR3 is TGTGCCAGCAGCGTCCAAGGCGCGGGGGGCACCTCTGGAAACACCATATATTTT.

Only a few counts were recorded for this clonotype. The junction departs from germline at one end; a sequencing error may be responsible. CDR3 loop: CACSLTGLAKNIQYF. CDR3 coding DNA: TGTGCCTGCAGCTTGACAGGTCTAGCCAAAAACATTCAGTACTTC. This chain joins TRBV7-2 and TRBJ2-4, with D tentatively TRBD1 (6 bases). The CDR3 is made up of 15 amino acids. CDR1 SGHTA and CDR2 FQGNSA come from the germline V gene.

This chain uses TRBV7-8 with TRBJ1-2; D is undetermined. The V gene's germline CDR1 is SGHVS and CDR2 FQNEAQ. The CDR3 extends over 14 amino acids. Trimming removed 4 bases from V and 1 base from J, with 10 bases in between. The CDR3 protein is CASSSRKLNYGYTF. CDR3 in DNA: TGTGCCAGCAGCTCACGGAAGCTTAACTATGGCTACACCTTC.

Comments on this clonotype: A single base separates this from a much larger clone, so it may be a read error. The J gene is TRBJ1-5, the V gene TRBV12-5; D is possibly TRBD1 (5 bases). The length of the CDR3 is 14 residues. CDR1 LGHNT and CDR2 FRNRAP come from the germline V gene. Written as DNA, the CDR3 is TGTGCTAGTAGTTTTACAGGAAACGGGCAGCCCCAGCATTTT. It yields the protein CASSFTGNGQPQHF.

The table lists this clonotype with many counts. The V and J genes are TRBV6-5 and TRBJ1-1, with D possibly being TRBD1 (5 bases). This CDR3 is 12 amino acids long. The ends were cut back, 7 bases at V and 1 base at J, with 7 bases in the middle. The germline V gene encodes CDR1 MNHEY and CDR2 SVGAGI. CDR3 DNA: TGTGCCAGCAAAAGGGGGAACACTGAAGCTTTCTTT. It yields the protein CASKRGNTEAFF.

This clonotype was recorded many times. The genes are TRBV6-1 and TRBJ2-1; D unresolved. Germline-derived CDR1 and CDR2 are MNHNS and SASEGT. The CDR3 covers 16 residues. V lost 7 bases and J lost 8, with 24 bases in between. CDR3 protein: CASTNFQTAPSDEQFF. The CDR3 nucleotides read TGTGCCAGCACCAACTTCCAGACTGCCCCCTCTGATGAGCAGTTCTTC.

This clonotype was counted ten times or more. The chain links TRBV7-2 to TRBJ2-7; D is possibly TRBD1 or TRBD2 (7 bases each). With 5 bases removed from V and 5 bases from J, the gap between germline ends came to 16 bases. Germline CDR1 is SGHTA and CDR2 is FQGNSA. This CDR3 comprises 14 residues. This chain's CDR3 is CASSLWAGGDEQYF. In DNA form, the CDR3 reads TGTGCCAGCAGCCTGTGGGCAGGGGGGGACGAGCAGTACTTC. Full variable domain (rest looked up from reference TRBV7-2 and TRBJ2-7): GAGVSQSPSNKVTEKGKDVELRCDPISGHTALYWYRQSLGQGLEFLIYFQGNSAPDKSGLPSDRFSAERTGGSVSTLTIQRTQQEDSAVYLCASSLWAGGDEQYFGPGTRLTVT.

This chain uses TRBV24-1 with TRBJ2-5, with TRBD2 matching over 8 bases. The CDR3 consists of 17 residues. Looked up from germline, CDR1 is KGHDR and CDR2 is SFDVKD. V was clipped by 2 bases and J by 5 bases; unmatched bases: 12. The CDR3 region has the DNA TGTGCCACCAGTGATTCGGGGGGGTCTAGCAAATCGGAGACCCAGTACTTC. Its translation: CATSDSGGSSKSETQYF.

The table lists this clonotype with a few counts. DNA for the CDR3: TGTGCCACCAGTGACCCTAGCGAGCAAGAGACCCAGTACTTC. It specifies CATSDPSEQETQYF. The chain uses TRBV24-1 and TRBJ2-5, with D possibly matching TRBD2 (6 bases). Germline V gene sequence: CDR1 KGHDR, CDR2 SFDVKD. The CDR3 consists of 14 residues. The V gene lost 4 bases and the J gene lost 2 bases, with 10 bases spanning the gap.